These 10 T cell receptor beta chains share one sample of origin, sequenced in a study of T cell responses to AZD1222 COVID-19 vaccine. The repertoire was sequenced with immunoSEQ multiplex PCR; TCRdb's copy has only in-frame clones and lacks some. The sample lists about 120,000 clones; 85% to 95% were seen once. Sequencing used peripheral blood, obtained on day 0 of AZD1222 vaccination. These receptors originate from an adult in good health.

The rearrangement joins TRBV28 to TRBJ1-5; weak D call: TRBD1 (6 bases). V was pared by 3 bases and J by 1 base, with 13 bases between. CDR1 and CDR2 from the germline V gene are MDHEN and SYDVKM. This CDR3 spans 16 amino acids. This CDR3 reads CASSFLGHLSNQPQHF. CDR3 in DNA: TGTGCCAGCAGTTTTTTGGGACACCTGAGCAATCAGCCCCAGCATTTT.

The chain recombines TRBV27 with TRBJ1-6; D possibly corresponds to TRBD1 (6 bases). V was pared by 6 bases and J by 12 bases, with 18 bases between. Germline CDR1 reads MNHEY; CDR2 reads SMNVEV (reference sequence). The CDR3 has 14 residues. CDR3 nucleotides: TGTGCCAGCAGCTTCACAGGGTTGTGGAAACCCCTCCACTTT. Residues: CASSFTGLWKPLHF.

Points on this clone: The identical CDR3 is also encoded by other nucleotide sequences in the sample. V usage is TRBV7-9 and J usage is TRBJ1-5, with TRBD1 matching over 9 bases. CDR1 SEHNR and CDR2 FQNEAQ come from the germline V gene (reference sequence). The CDR3 is 14 amino acids. J was trimmed by 2 bases and V by 5 bases; bases with no gene match: 1. CDR3 amino acids: CASSRTGGNQPQHF. DNA for the CDR3: TGTGCCAGCAGCAGGACAGGGGGCAATCAGCCCCAGCATTTT.

This clone was counted between two and nine times. The chain carries TRBV5-8 and TRBJ2-1; D not resolved. Germline V gene data show CDR1 as SGHTS and CDR2 as YDEGEE. Trimming removed 7 bases from V and 0 bases from J, with 8 bases in between. The CDR3 contains 13 residues. This CDR3 is CASCESSYNEQFF. The CDR3 region has the DNA TGTGCCAGCTGTGAGAGCTCCTACAATGAGCAGTTCTTC. The variable domain in full, completed from reference TRBV5-8 and TRBJ2-1, reads EAGVTQSPTHLIKTRGQQATLRCSPISGHTSVYWYQQALGLGLQFLLWYDEGEERNRGNFPPRFSGRQFPNYSSELNVNALELEDSALYLCASCESSYNEQFFGPGTRLTVL.

J is TRBJ1-1 and V is TRBV5-1; D is possibly TRBD1 (5 bases). The CDR3 has 15 amino acids. V was pared by 0 bases and J by 4 bases, with 13 bases between. Germline V gives CDR1 SGHRS, CDR2 YFSETQ. The CDR3 region is CASSLGGLGSTEAFF. The DNA for the CDR3 is TGCGCCAGCAGCTTGGGGGGCCTGGGGAGCACTGAAGCTTTCTTT.

A single count supports this clone. The chain uses TRBV4-2 and TRBJ1-1, with D unclear. V was trimmed by 5 bases and J by 0 bases, leaving 4 bases between them. The germline V gene has CDR1 LGHNA and CDR2 YNFKEQ. The CDR3 spans 12 residues. The CDR3 coding sequence is TGTGCCAGCAGCTTTATGAACACTGAAGCTTTCTTT. This gives the protein CASSFMNTEAFF.

The chain joins TRBV7-6 to TRBJ2-1, with 8 bases fitting TRBD2. The CDR3 has 12 residues. In germline, CDR1 is SGHVS, CDR2 FNYEAQ. V was clipped by 5 bases and J by 10 bases; unmatched bases: 4. In DNA form, the CDR3 reads TGTGCCAGCAGCCTTACTAGCGGAGAGCAGTTCTTC. Protein: CASSLTSGEQFF.

This sequence joins TRBV28 and TRBJ1-1; D call uncertain. The CDR3 covers 14 residues. CDR1 and CDR2 (germline): MDHEN, SYDVKM. Trimming stripped 3 bases from V and 5 bases from J, with 13 bases between. The CDR3 here is CASSFRRILTEAFF. Written as DNA, the CDR3 is TGTGCCAGCAGTTTCCGACGGATTCTGACTGAAGCTTTCTTT.

CDR3 loop: CASSPGGNSYEQYF. DNA for the CDR3: TGCGCCAGCAGCCCCGGGGGGAACTCCTACGAGCAGTACTTC. The chain links TRBV10-1 to TRBJ2-7, with 7 bases aligning to TRBD2. V shed 6 bases, J shed 0 bases, and the junction held 5 bases outside the gene matches. Germline V CDR1 and CDR2: WNHNN, SYGVQD (reference sequence). The CDR3 covers 14 residues.

This rearrangement joins TRBV6-1 to TRBJ2-4; D perhaps matches TRBD1 (5 bases). The CDR3 spans 18 residues. The V gene's germline CDR1 is MNHNS and CDR2 SASEGT. Trimming took 3 bases from V and 0 from J, leaving 18 bases between them. Here the CDR3 DNA reads TGTGCCAGCAGTGACCTCCCCCCAGGGTCTGTAGCCAAAAACATTCAGTACTTC. Protein: CASSDLPPGSVAKNIQYF.